Shown below are 19 T cell receptor beta chains from a single sample sequenced in a study of cytomegalovirus exposure and HLA in healthy donors. PCR used 60 Vbeta primers and 13 Jbeta primers. This table comes from immunoSEQ multiplex PCR, and its TCRdb copy is limited to in-frame clones, with some not included. Of some 120,000 clones listed, 60% to 85% are singletons. Source material: PBMCs. The receptors stem from a human donor in good health.

The rearrangement joins TRBV5-4 to TRBJ2-2; TRBD1 matches at 10 bases. The CDR3 sequence is 15 residues long. CDR1 is SGHNT and CDR2 is YYREEE in the germline V gene (reference sequence). The V and J ends lost 4 bases and 7 bases, in that order; junction bases with no gene match: 7. The CDR3 sequence is CASSLDRGFSGELFF. DNA of the CDR3: TGTGCCAGCAGCCTGGACAGGGGGTTCAGCGGGGAGCTGTTTTTT. The full variable domain, in which reference TRBV5-4 and TRBJ2-2 provide the parts outside the CDR3, is ETGVTQSPTHLIKTRGQQVTLRCSSQSGHNTVSWYQQALGQGPQFIFQYYREEENGRGNFPPRFSGLQFPNYSSELNVNALELDDSALYLCASSLDRGFSGELFFGEGSRLTVL.

The V call is TRBV4-1, the J call TRBJ2-7; D not certain. The CDR3 sequence is 13 residues long. Trimming shortened V by 4 bases and J by 4 bases, and 11 bases separated the two germline ends. CDR1 is MGHRA, CDR2 YSYEKL, per germline. CDR3 nucleotide sequence: TGCGCCAGCAGCCCGCAGGTCGGTTACGAGCAGTACTTC. Translated: CASSPQVGYEQYF.

CDR3 loop: CASSVTPGQGNEKLFF. CDR3 DNA: TGTGCCAGCAGCGTCACACCGGGACAGGGTAATGAAAAACTGTTTTTT. The chain employs TRBV5-5 and TRBJ1-4; 9 positions match TRBD1. Germline assignment: CDR1 SGHKS and CDR2 YYEKEE (reference sequence). The CDR3 is made up of 16 amino acids. The V segment lost 4 bases and the J segment 4 bases; nucleotides outside the gene matches: 8.

The chain carries TRBV7-9 and TRBJ2-1; weak D call: TRBD2 (6 bases). The V gene's germline CDR1 is SEHNR and CDR2 FQNEAQ (reference sequence). V lost 4 bases, J lost 7 bases, and 17 bases lay in between. CDR3 length equals 15 residues. The CDR3 here is CASSSQEGSTNEQFF. The CDR3 DNA follows: TGTGCCAGCAGCTCGCAGGAGGGGTCGACTAATGAGCAGTTCTTC.

V is TRBV19 and J is TRBJ2-7; D is uncertain. This CDR3 is 14 amino acids long. V was clipped by 6 bases and J by 1 base, with 13 bases between them. Germline CDR1 reads LNHDA; CDR2 reads SQIVND (reference sequence). CDR3 sequence reads: CASSHGHLSYEQYF. The CDR3 DNA reads as TGTGCCAGTAGCCATGGGCACCTTTCCTACGAGCAGTACTTC.

The rearrangement links TRBV6-5 to TRBJ2-7; the D gene is possibly TRBD1 (6 bases). The CDR3 has 13 residues. The germline V and J ends were trimmed by 5 bases and 3 bases, with 11 bases remaining between them. Germline values: CDR1 MNHEY, CDR2 SVGAGI. CDR3 loop: CASSADSGYEQYF. In nucleotides, the CDR3 is TGTGCCAGCAGTGCGGACAGTGGCTACGAGCAGTACTTC.

V and J are TRBV5-1 and TRBJ1-1; 9 bases agree with TRBD1. The germline V gene has CDR1 SGHRS and CDR2 YFSETQ. Trimming cost V 2 bases and J 1 base; bases outside gene matches: 9. The CDR3 covers 17 residues. CDR3 sequence: CASSLQGAPGWNTEAFF. CDR3 DNA sequence: TGCGCCAGCAGCTTACAGGGGGCGCCTGGGTGGAACACTGAAGCTTTCTTT.

This sequence joins TRBV7-2 and TRBJ2-3, with 7 bases identical to TRBD2. Trimming at V came to 7 bases and at J to 7 bases, leaving 11 bases not matched to a gene. Germline-derived CDR1 and CDR2 are SGHTA and FQGNSA. The CDR3 runs to 14 residues. CDR3 protein: CASNPLGGVNTQYF. The CDR3 DNA reads as TGTGCCAGCAACCCGCTGGGGGGGGTGAATACGCAGTATTTT.

This chain connects TRBV2 to TRBJ2-2; 7 bases match TRBD1. The length of the CDR3 is 14 residues. CDR1 and CDR2 (germline): SNHLY, FYNNEI. Trimming removed 6 bases from V and 3 bases from J; junction bases left unmatched: 4. CDR3 DNA sequence: TGTGCCAGCAGCCGCCAGGGGGACACCGGGGAGCTGTTTTTT. Protein: CASSRQGDTGELFF.

The gene calls are TRBV7-6 and TRBJ1-1; TRBD1 matches at 9 bases. The J segment lost 3 bases and the V segment lost 1 base, leaving 3 bases of the junction unmatched. Germline V gene data show CDR1 as SGHVS and CDR2 as FNYEAQ. The CDR3 runs to 15 residues. The CDR3 here is CASSLEQGAHTEAFF. CDR3 bases: TGTGCCAGCAGCTTAGAACAGGGGGCGCACACTGAAGCTTTCTTT.

The chain couples TRBV19 to TRBJ2-4, with TRBD2 as a possible D gene (7 bases). The CDR3 contains 16 residues. Germline V CDR1 and CDR2: LNHDA, SQIVND (reference sequence). The V gene lost 1 base and the J gene lost 5 bases, with 15 bases spanning the gap. As DNA, the CDR3 is TGTGCCAGTAGTATAGTGGGGGGAGGGGGGGAAAACATTCAGTACTTC. This sequence encodes CASSIVGGGGENIQYF.

The CDR3, as DNA: TGTGCCAGCCAAGCTGGGGGGGAGACCCAGTACTTC. The encoded protein is CASQAGGETQYF. The chain carries TRBV5-6 and TRBJ2-5; D may be TRBD2 (6 bases). This CDR3 region has 12 residues. In germline, CDR1 is SGHDT, CDR2 YYEEEE. Between the trimmed V and J ends, which lost 7 bases and 5 bases, there was a span of 12 bases.

This clone was picked up a small number of times. V is TRBV10-2 and J is TRBJ2-7; D may be TRBD2 (7 bases). The CDR3 contains 14 residues. CDR1 is WSHSY, CDR2 SAAADI, per germline. Trimming cost V 1 base and J 9 bases, with 16 bases left between them. CDR3 region: CASSELGGPQGQYF. The CDR3 DNA reads TGCGCCAGCAGTGAGTTGGGGGGGCCCCAAGGGCAGTACTTC.

The genes are TRBV7-8 and TRBJ1-1, with no clear D. V lost 5 bases and J lost 10, with 20 bases in between. The CDR3 spans 14 residues. Germline CDR1 and CDR2: SGHVS and FQNEAQ. CDR3 loop: CASSPLILGRGAFF. The CDR3 DNA reads as TGTGCCAGCAGCCCACTAATATTAGGCCGGGGAGCTTTCTTT.

This chain connects TRBV4-1 to TRBJ2-3, with D maybe TRBD2 (5 bases). Germline assignment: CDR1 MGHRA and CDR2 YSYEKL. V was cut by 0 bases and J by 0 bases, with 22 bases left in between. This CDR3 has 20 amino acids. This CDR3 reads CASSQDVSGTTPFSTDTQYF. In DNA form, the CDR3 reads TGCGCCAGCAGCCAAGACGTCAGCGGTACTACCCCTTTCAGCACAGATACGCAGTATTTT.

The V call is TRBV4-3, the J call TRBJ2-5; perhaps TRBD2 as D (5 bases). TRBJ2-7 explains the end of the DNA better; the J call may be wrong. The CDR3 sequence is 14 residues long. CDR1 is LGHNA and CDR2 is YSLEER in the germline V gene. The CDR3 sequence is CASSQVPGYYEQYF. The DNA for the CDR3 is TGCGCCAGCAGCCAAGTGCCGGGATACTACGAGCAGTACTTC.

The chain links TRBV7-9 to TRBJ2-3; a possible D gene is TRBD1 (5 bases). Trimming took 4 bases from V and 10 from J, leaving 12 bases between them. The germline V gene has CDR1 SEHNR and CDR2 FQNEAQ (reference sequence). The CDR3 loop spans 12 amino acids. This CDR3 is CASSSDSQPQYF. For the CDR3, the DNA is TGTGCCAGCAGCTCAGACAGCCAACCGCAGTATTTT.

J is TRBJ2-5 and V is TRBV13; 11 bases align to TRBD2. The CDR3 consists of 19 residues. Looked up from germline, CDR1 is PRHDT and CDR2 is FYEKMQ (reference sequence). V lost 1 base to trimming and J lost 5 bases; unmatched junction nucleotides: 15. CDR3 protein: CASSLDRASGGTLGETQYF. The CDR3 DNA follows: TGTGCCAGCAGCTTAGATCGTGCTAGCGGGGGGACCCTGGGGGAGACCCAGTACTTC.

CDR3 loop: CASSRTSESTDTQYF. CDR3 DNA: TGTGCCAGCAGCCGAACCTCGGAGAGCACAGATACGCAGTATTTT. The chain links TRBV5-4 to TRBJ2-3; D gene ambiguous. Trimming removed 4 bases at V and 0 bases at J, with 12 bases between. This CDR3 has 15 amino acids. Per germline, CDR1 SGHNT and CDR2 YYREEE (reference sequence). The entire variable domain, with the rest obtained from reference TRBV5-4 and TRBJ2-3, is as follows: ETGVTQSPTHLIKTRGQQVTLRCSSQSGHNTVSWYQQALGQGPQFIFQYYREEENGRGNFPPRFSGLQFPNYSSELNVNALELDDSALYLCASSRTSESTDTQYFGPGTRLTVL.